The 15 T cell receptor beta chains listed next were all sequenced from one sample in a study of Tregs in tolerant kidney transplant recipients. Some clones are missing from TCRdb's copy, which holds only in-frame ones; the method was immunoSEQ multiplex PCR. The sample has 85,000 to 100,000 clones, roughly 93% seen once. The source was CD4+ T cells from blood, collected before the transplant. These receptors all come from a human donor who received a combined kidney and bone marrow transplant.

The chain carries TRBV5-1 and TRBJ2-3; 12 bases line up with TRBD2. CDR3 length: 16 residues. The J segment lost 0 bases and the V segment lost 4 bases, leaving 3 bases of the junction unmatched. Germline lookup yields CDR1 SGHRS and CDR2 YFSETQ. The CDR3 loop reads CASSTGTSGSTDTQYF. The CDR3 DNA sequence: TGCGCCAGCAGCACCGGGACTAGCGGGAGCACAGATACGCAGTATTTT. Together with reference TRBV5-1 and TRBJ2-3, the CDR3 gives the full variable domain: KAGVTQTPRYLIKTRGQQVTLSCSPISGHRSVSWYQQTPGQGLQFLFEYFSETQRNKGNFPGRFSGRQFSNSRSEMNVSTLELGDSALYLCASSTGTSGSTDTQYFGPGTRLTVL.

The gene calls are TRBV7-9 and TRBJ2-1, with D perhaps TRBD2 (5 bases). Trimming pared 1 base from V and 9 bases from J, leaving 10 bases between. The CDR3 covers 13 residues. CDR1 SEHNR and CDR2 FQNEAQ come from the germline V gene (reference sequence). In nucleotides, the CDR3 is TGTGCCAGCAGCTTAGATGGCGCGGGTGAGCAGTTCTTC. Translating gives CASSLDGAGEQFF.

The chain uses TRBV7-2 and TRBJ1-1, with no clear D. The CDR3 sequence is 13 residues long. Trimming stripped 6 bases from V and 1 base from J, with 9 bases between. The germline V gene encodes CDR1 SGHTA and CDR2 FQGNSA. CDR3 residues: CASRREGNTEAFF. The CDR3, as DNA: TGTGCCAGCAGACGAGAGGGGAACACTGAAGCTTTCTTT.

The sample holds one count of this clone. CDR3 in DNA: TGTGCCAGCAGCCGGACAGGGGGCGCGAGGGACATTCAGTACTTC. Encoded protein: CASSRTGGARDIQYF. The chain is built from TRBV2 and TRBJ2-4, with 11 bases aligning to TRBD1. The CDR3 covers 15 residues. CDR1 is SNHLY and CDR2 is FYNNEI in the germline V gene. V lost 6 bases and J lost 8; bases outside the gene matches: 9.

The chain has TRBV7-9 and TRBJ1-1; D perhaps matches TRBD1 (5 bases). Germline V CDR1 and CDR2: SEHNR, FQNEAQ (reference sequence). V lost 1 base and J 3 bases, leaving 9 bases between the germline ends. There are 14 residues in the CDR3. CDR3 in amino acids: CASSLVGAYTEAFF. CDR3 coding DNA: TGTGCCAGCAGCTTAGTAGGGGCTTACACTGAAGCTTTCTTT. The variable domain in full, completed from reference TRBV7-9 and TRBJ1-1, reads DTGVSQNPRHKITKRGQNVTFRCDPISEHNRLYWYRQTLGQGPEFLTYFQNEAQLEKSRLLSDRFSAERPKGSFSTLEIQRTEQGDSAMYLCASSLVGAYTEAFFGQGTRLTVV.

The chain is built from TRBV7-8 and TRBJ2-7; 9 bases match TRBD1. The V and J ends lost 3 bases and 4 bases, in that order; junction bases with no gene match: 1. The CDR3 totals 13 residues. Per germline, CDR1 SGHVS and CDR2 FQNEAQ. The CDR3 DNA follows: TGTGCCAGCAGCTTCGGACAGGGGTACGAGCAGTACTTC. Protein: CASSFGQGYEQYF.

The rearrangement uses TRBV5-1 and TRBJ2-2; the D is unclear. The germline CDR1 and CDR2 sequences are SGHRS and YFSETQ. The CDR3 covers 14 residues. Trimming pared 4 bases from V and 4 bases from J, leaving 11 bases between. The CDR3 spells CASSPPSSTGELFF. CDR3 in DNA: TGCGCCAGCAGCCCGCCGAGTAGCACCGGGGAGCTGTTTTTT.

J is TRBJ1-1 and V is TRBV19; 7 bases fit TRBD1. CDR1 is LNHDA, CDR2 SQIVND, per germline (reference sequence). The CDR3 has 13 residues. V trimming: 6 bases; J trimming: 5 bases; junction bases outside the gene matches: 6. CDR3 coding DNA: TGTGCCAGTAGCCCGACAGGGTTTACTGAAGCTTTCTTT. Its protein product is CASSPTGFTEAFF.

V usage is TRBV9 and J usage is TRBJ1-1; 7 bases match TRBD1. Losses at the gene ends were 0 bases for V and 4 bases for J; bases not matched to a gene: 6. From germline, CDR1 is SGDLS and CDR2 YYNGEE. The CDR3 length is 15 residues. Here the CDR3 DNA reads TGTGCCAGCAGCGTAGTTGACAGGGCCAGCACTGAAGCTTTCTTT. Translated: CASSVVDRASTEAFF. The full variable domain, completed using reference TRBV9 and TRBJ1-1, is DSGVTQTPKHLITATGQRVTLRCSPRSGDLSVYWYQQSLDQGLQFLIQYYNGEERAKGNILERFSAQQFPDLHSELNLSSLELGDSALYFCASSVVDRASTEAFFGQGTRLTVV.

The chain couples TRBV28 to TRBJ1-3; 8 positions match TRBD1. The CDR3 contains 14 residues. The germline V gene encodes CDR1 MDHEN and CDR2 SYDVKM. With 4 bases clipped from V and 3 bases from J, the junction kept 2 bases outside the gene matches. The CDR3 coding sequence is TGTGCCAGCAGTTCAGGGGGCGATGGAAACACCATATATTTT. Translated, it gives CASSSGGDGNTIYF.

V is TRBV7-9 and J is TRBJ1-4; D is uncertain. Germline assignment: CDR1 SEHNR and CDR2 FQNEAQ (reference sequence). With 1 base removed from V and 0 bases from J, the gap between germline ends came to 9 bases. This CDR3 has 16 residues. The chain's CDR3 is CASSLGQAATNEKLFF. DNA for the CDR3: TGTGCCAGCAGCTTAGGTCAGGCTGCAACTAATGAAAAACTGTTTTTT.

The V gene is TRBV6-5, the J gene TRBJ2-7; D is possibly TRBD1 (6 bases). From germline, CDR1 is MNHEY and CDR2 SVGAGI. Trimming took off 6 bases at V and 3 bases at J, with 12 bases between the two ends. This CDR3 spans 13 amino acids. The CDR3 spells CASSQQGIYEQYF. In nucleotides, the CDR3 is TGTGCCAGCAGCCAACAGGGAATCTACGAGCAGTACTTC.

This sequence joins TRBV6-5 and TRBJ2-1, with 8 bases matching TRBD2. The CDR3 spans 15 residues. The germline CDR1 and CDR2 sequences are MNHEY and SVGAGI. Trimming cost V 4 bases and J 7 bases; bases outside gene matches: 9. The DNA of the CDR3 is TGTGCCAGCAGTTTTAGCGGGAAGGGTCTTAATGAGCAGTTCTTC. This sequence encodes CASSFSGKGLNEQFF.

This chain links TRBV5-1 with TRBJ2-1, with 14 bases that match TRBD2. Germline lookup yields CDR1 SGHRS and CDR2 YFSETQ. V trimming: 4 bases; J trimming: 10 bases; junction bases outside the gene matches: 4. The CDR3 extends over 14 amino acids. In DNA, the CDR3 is TGCGCCAGCAGCACGGGACTAGCGGGAGAGGAGCAGTTCTTC. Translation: CASSTGLAGEEQFF. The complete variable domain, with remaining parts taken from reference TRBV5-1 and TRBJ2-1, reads KAGVTQTPRYLIKTRGQQVTLSCSPISGHRSVSWYQQTPGQGLQFLFEYFSETQRNKGNFPGRFSGRQFSNSRSEMNVSTLELGDSALYLCASSTGLAGEEQFFGPGTRLTVL.

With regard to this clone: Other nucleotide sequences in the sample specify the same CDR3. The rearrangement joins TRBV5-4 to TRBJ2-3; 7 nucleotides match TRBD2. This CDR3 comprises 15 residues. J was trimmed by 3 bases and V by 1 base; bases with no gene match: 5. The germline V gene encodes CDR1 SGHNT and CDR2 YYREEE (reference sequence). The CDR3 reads CASSLSGGRTDTQYF. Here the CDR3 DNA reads TGTGCCAGCAGCTTGTCCGGCGGGAGAACAGATACGCAGTATTTT.